Sequencing of this TCR beta chain was carried out in a study of blood T cells in healthy people across ages (dated by TCRdb to between 2014 and 2017). Study-level background: Template switching captured roughly one uniquely barcoded TCR beta cDNA molecule per two T cells in model experiments. To track age-related changes in TCR beta repertoire diversity, the study relied on deep sequencing normalized with unique cDNA molecular identifiers. The donors were split into four age groups: young (average around 15 years), middle-aged (roughly 40), aged (approximately 60) and long-lived (approximately 80). To avoid experimental bias, donors of different ages were distributed randomly across sequencing lanes. Using the same blood draw, the study looked at two additional independent replicas of 1 million unique cDNA reads for two donors, one aged 18 to 30 and the other aged 80 or older. Paper-wide results and their limitations: Because donor CMV infection status was unknown, age-related changes in expanded clonotypes were potentially confounded. Estimates of total diversity based on one million sequenced T cells were regarded as lower bounds and as underestimates. There was a strong correlation between observed TCR beta diversity and the percentage of naive T cells measured by flow cytometry. Bulk unsorted PBMC profiling prevented conclusive comparison of naive and antigen-experienced compartments. Compared with the aged group, more naive CD4+ T cells, fewer expanded clones and increased TCR diversity were shown by the long-lived group, suggesting age selection. As age increased, observed TCR beta diversity per million T cells dropped in a roughly linear way, and a significant reduction was already evident by age roughly 36.

The 35 to 40 donors, aged about 6 to 100 years, were systemically healthy Caucasian individuals from Russia. Ten milliliters of peripheral blood were drawn from each donor into EDTA-treated Vacutainer tubes. Ficoll-Paque density-gradient centrifugation was used to isolate PBMCs, with at least 7 million per sample. Total RNA, at least 6 micrograms per sample, was extracted from PBMCs with Trizol reagent. For every donor, flow cytometry on a PBMC aliquot measured the percentage of naive CD45RAhigh/CD27high T cells. Libraries were constructed by 5' RACE. TCRdb records Illumina HiSeq 2500 as the sequencer. The second PCR ran for roughly 7 to 12 cycles and used a J-beta primer mix along with a sample-barcoded 5' primer. A template-switch 5' adaptor carrying 12 random nucleotides introduced a unique molecular identifier onto each TCR beta cDNA molecule. Each sample yielded at least 2.5 million CDR3-containing paired-end reads. First-strand cDNA synthesis was performed from all RNA using the Mint cDNA synthesis kit, with priming by a TRBC-specific oligonucleotide. All cDNA was treated with uracil-DNA glycosylase and then went through a first 18-cycle PCR with the universal primers M1SS and BC2_uni_R. The study's processing was this. Each sample was normalized by randomly selecting 1 million high-quality reads, each carrying a distinct molecular identifier. Reads with shared molecular identifiers were discarded instead of being binned into consensus sequences. MiTCR, set to a Q25 quality threshold and the strictest error-elimination algorithm, was used for CDR3 identification, clonotype clustering and error correction. A nonparametric unseen species model using Euler transformation provided a lower-bound estimate of total TCR beta diversity. Clones were called with MiXCR by TCRdb after fastp trimmed the public reads at Q25, and only in-frame beta chains were retained. Rows are combined by CDR3 protein, so each entry shows the most common genes and DNA. V and J calls and clone size were set by TCRdb, not the authors. The sample records hundreds of thousands of distinct CDR3 sequences, more than 55% of which are singletons. The ten top clones hold roughly 24% of the sample.

Points on this clonotype: Its antigen has not been determined. Per-base qualities were not stored, and no clone one base away is much larger.

The CDR3, cysteine through phenylalanine, is 13 amino acids long. The kept DNA is CDR3 alone, 39 bases in frame from the first base. Relative to germline, V is 6 bases shorter and J is 5 bases shorter, with 8 bases between their ends. The CDR1 and CDR2 encoded by the germline V gene are MGHDK and SYGVNS. The chain is encoded by TRBV25-1 joined to TRBJ2-6, with no confidently assigned D gene. Sequencing was carried out using blood. This sequence was found in a man in his forties in good health. Here the CDR3 is given as CASSSYRANVLTF. Read as DNA, the sequence is TGTGCCAGCAGCAGCTATAGGGCCAACGTCCTGACTTTC.